A selection of T cell receptor beta chains follows, all from one sample in a study of blood T cell repertoires in COVID-19. The protocol was immunoSEQ multiplex PCR, while the TCRdb copy is restricted to in-frame clones and leaves out a portion. The sample lists some 70,000 clones, just under 80% seen once, with roughly 6% in the top ten. The sequenced sample was peripheral blood. The origin of the receptors is a woman aged 60-75 years with acute or convalescent COVID-19. CDR3s include the opening cysteine and the closing phenylalanine or tryptophan. A D gene is named only where the DNA matches it firmly. A clone size is listed for some rows: how often the clone was seen (once, few, many), or a class if it is expanded.

many	TRBV4-1	TRBD1	TRBJ2-1	TGCGCCAGCAGGCCCTCCCCCGGACAGGGGAGAAATGAGCAGTTCTTC	CASRPSPGQGRNEQFF
-	TRBV28	TRBD1	TRBJ2-7	TGTGCCAGCAGTGCAGACAGGGGAAACGACGAGCAGTACTTC	CASSADRGNDEQYF
-	TRBV4-1	TRBD1	TRBJ2-5	TGCGCCAGCAGCCAAGATGTGGCAGGGGGCTTTTGGGAGACCCAGTACTTC	CASSQDVAGGFWETQYF
-	TRBV2	TRBD2	TRBJ2-3	TGTGCCACCCAGCGGACTAGCGGGGGGGCAGGTACGCAGTATTTT	CATQRTSGGAGTQYF
-	TRBV27	-	TRBJ2-1	TGTGCCAGCAGTGGGTCTGAGGGTAGGTCCTACAATGAGCAGTTCTTC	CASSGSEGRSYNEQFF
-	TRBV28	TRBD1	TRBJ2-5	TGTGCCAGCAGTTTGTCGGACAGGGGCCTATGGGAGACCCAGTACTTC	CASSLSDRGLWETQYF
-	TRBV15	-	TRBJ1-3	TGTGCCACCAGCACAGGGATCTCAAACACCATATATTTT	CATSTGISNTIYF
-	TRBV7-2	TRBD2	TRBJ2-7	TGTGCCAGCAGCGAGGGACTAGCGGGGTCTTCCTACGAGCAGTACTTC	CASSEGLAGSSYEQYF
-	TRBV5-4	-	TRBJ2-7	TGTGCCAGCAGCTCCGGGCCGGGGGAGCAGTACTTC	CASSSGPGEQYF
few	TRBV24-1	-	TRBJ2-2	TGTGCCACCGGGGGGTCAACCGGGGAGCTGTTTTTT	CATGGSTGELFF
-	TRBV27	TRBD1	TRBJ1-2	TGTGCCAGCAGTTCCCTGATGGGGACAGGGGTCTATGGCTACACCTTC	CASSSLMGTGVYGYTF
-	TRBV23-1	-	TRBJ2-7	TGCGCCAGCAGTCACCTCAGAGGCCCGTCCTACGAGCAGTACTTC	CASSHLRGPSYEQYF
-	TRBV7-3	TRBD2	TRBJ2-1	TGTGCCAGCAGCTTTAGCGGGGGAAACAATGAGCAGTTCTTC	CASSFSGGNNEQFF
few	TRBV9	TRBD2	TRBJ2-7	TGTGCCAGCAGCGTAATGACGGGGGGCGAGCAGTACTTC	CASSVMTGGEQYF
-	TRBV12-3/TRBV12-4	-	TRBJ1-4	TGTGCCAGCAGTTTCCAGGGTGAGAGAGTACTGTTTTTT	CASSFQGERVLFF
-	TRBV19	TRBD2	TRBJ2-5	TGTGCCTCCGGGGGGGGGTCGTACCAAGAGACCCAGTACTTC	CASGGGSYQETQYF
-	TRBV7-9	TRBD1	TRBJ1-2	TGTGCCAGCAGCTTGGAGACAGGGGGCGCGGTCTATGGCTACACCTTC	CASSLETGGAVYGYTF
-	TRBV15	-	TRBJ2-2	TGTGCCACCAGCATTAGGCAGGGAACCGGGGAGCTGTTTTTT	CATSIRQGTGELFF
once	TRBV2	-	TRBJ1-1	TGTGCCAGCAGCCCGGGACAAGGTGACACTGAAGCTTTCTTT	CASSPGQGDTEAFF
many	TRBV12-3/TRBV12-4	-	TRBJ2-1	TGTGCCAGCAGCCCTCAGGGGTCTGAGCAGTTCTTC	CASSPQGSEQFF
-	TRBV15	-	TRBJ1-3	TGTGCCACCAGCAGAGAGCTAACCGGAAACACCATATATTTT	CATSRELTGNTIYF
-	TRBV24-1	-	TRBJ2-2	TGTGCCACCAGTGACCCCGGAGGGTCCGGGGAGCTGTTTTTT	CATSDPGGSGELFF
-	TRBV6-1	TRBD1	TRBJ1-2	TGTGCCAGCAGTGACCCTCGGACACAGGGGCCTAGAGGCTACACCTTC	CASSDPRTQGPRGYTF
-	TRBV4-2	TRBD1	TRBJ1-2	TGTGCCAGCAGTCTACAGGGGGCAGATGGCTACACCTTC	CASSLQGADGYTF
-	TRBV28	TRBD1	TRBJ1-5	TGTGCCAGCAGATTTGGGCACAGGGGGTTATGGCAGCCCCAGCATTTT	CASRFGHRGLWQPQHF
-	TRBV24-1	TRBD2	TRBJ2-5	TGTGCCACCAGTGACTCATTAGCGGGGGAGACCCAGTACTTC	CATSDSLAGETQYF
-	TRBV4-2	TRBD1	TRBJ1-4	TGTGCCAGCAGCCAAGAGTTCGGACAGGGCTCTAATGAAAAACTGTTTTTT	CASSQEFGQGSNEKLFF
-	TRBV28	TRBD1	TRBJ2-7	TGTGCCAGCACCTCTGGACAGGGCGGCGAGCAGTACTTC	CASTSGQGGEQYF
-	TRBV11-1	-	TRBJ2-7	TGTGCCAGCAGCTTCGGGGGTACCTCCTACGAGCAGTACTTC	CASSFGGTSYEQYF
-	TRBV29-1	TRBD2	TRBJ2-3	TGCAGCTCCGGACTAGCGGAAGATACGCAGTATTTT	CSSGLAEDTQYF
few	TRBV5-1	TRBD1	TRBJ1-1	TGCGCCAGCAGCCCGGACAGGGTGCGGAGGAACACTGAAGCTTTCTTT	CASSPDRVRRNTEAFF
-	TRBV3-1/TRBV3-2	-	TRBJ1-1	TGTGCCAGCAGTCAACAGGGCGGCACTGAAGCTTTCTTT	CASSQQGGTEAFF
few	TRBV7-2	-	TRBJ2-5	TGTGCCAGCAGCCTCAGACAGGCCGAAGAGACCCAGTACTTC	CASSLRQAEETQYF
-	TRBV10-3	-	TRBJ1-2	TGTGCCATCAAAGTTCAGGGAGGCTATGGCTACACCTTC	CAIKVQGGYGYTF
once	TRBV18	-	TRBJ2-7	TGTGCCAGCTCACCGCCGGGACTTGGACACTACGAGCAGTACTTC	CASSPPGLGHYEQYF
-	TRBV2	-	TRBJ1-1	TGTGCCAGCAGTGAAGCATCGGGGAACACTGAAGCTTTCTTT	CASSEASGNTEAFF
-	TRBV6-5	TRBD1	TRBJ1-5	TGTGCCAGCAGTCAAACAGGGGGAAGCAATCAGCCCCAGCATTTT	CASSQTGGSNQPQHF
-	TRBV3-1/TRBV3-2	TRBD1	TRBJ2-7	TGTGCCAGCAGCCAGGGACAGGGGTCGGCGCAGTACTTC	CASSQGQGSAQYF
-	TRBV6-6	TRBD2	TRBJ2-4	TGTGCCAGCAGTCCCGGACTAGCGGGGGTCCTAGCCAAAAACATTCAGTACTTC	CASSPGLAGVLAKNIQYF
-	TRBV28	TRBD1	TRBJ1-6	TGTGCCAGCAGCACAGGGGCCTATAATTCACCCCTCCACTTT	CASSTGAYNSPLHF
-	TRBV28	-	TRBJ1-2	TGTGCCAGCAGTTTCAATGGCTACACCTTC	CASSFNGYTF
-	TRBV6-2/TRBV6-3	-	TRBJ2-5	TGTGCCAGCAGCGGCGGCAGAGAGACCCAGTACTTC	CASSGGRETQYF
-	TRBV7-6	TRBD2	TRBJ2-3	TGTGCCAGCAGCGCAAGCGGGGTGGATACGCAGTATTTT	CASSASGVDTQYF
once	TRBV5-6	TRBD1	TRBJ2-1	TGTGCCAGCAGATCAATAACGACAGGGGGCTACAATGAGCAGTTCTTC	CASRSITTGGYNEQFF
-	TRBV25-1	-	TRBJ2-3	TGTGCCAGCAGTGAATCTGGGAGGTTCTTCACAGATACGCAGTATTTT	CASSESGRFFTDTQYF
-	TRBV5-1	TRBD2	TRBJ2-1	TGCGCCAGCAGACACCTAGCGGGTGACAATGAGCAGTTCTTC	CASRHLAGDNEQFF
-	TRBV3-1/TRBV3-2	TRBD1	TRBJ1-4	TGTGCCAGCAGCCAAACCCTGGACAGGGGGCGAGAAAAACTGTTTTTT	CASSQTLDRGREKLFF
-	TRBV11-2	TRBD1	TRBJ2-2	TGTGCCAGCAGCTTATGGGACAGGTCGTGGGTGGCCGGGGAGCTGTTTTTT	CASSLWDRSWVAGELFF
-	TRBV11-2	TRBD1	TRBJ2-7	TGTGCCAGCAGGATGACAGGGGTCTCCTACGAGCAGTACTTC	CASRMTGVSYEQYF
-	TRBV6-5	TRBD1	TRBJ1-1	TGTGCCAGCTTGGGACAGCTGAACACTGAAGCTTTCTTT	CASLGQLNTEAFF
-	TRBV5-1	TRBD2	TRBJ2-7	TGCGCCAGCAGTATAACTAGCGGCTACGAGCAGTACTTC	CASSITSGYEQYF
-	TRBV19	-	TRBJ2-3	TGTGCCAGTAGTATAGGAGGCGGTATGCCAGATACGCAGTATTTT	CASSIGGGMPDTQYF
-	TRBV10-3	TRBD2	TRBJ2-3	TGTGCCATCTGGGACGGGGGGGCAGGAGATACGCAGTATTTT	CAIWDGGAGDTQYF
-	TRBV4-3	TRBD2	TRBJ2-7	TGCGCCAGCAGCCAGATAAGGGCGGGGAGGGATTCCTACGAGCAGTACTTC	CASSQIRAGRDSYEQYF
-	TRBV5-1	-	TRBJ1-1	TGCGCCAGCAGCTTGGCCGCAGGGGCCGGTAGCACTGAAGCTTTCTTT	CASSLAAGAGSTEAFF
-	TRBV15	-	TRBJ2-3	TGTGCCACCAGGGCCCCGTCCACAGATACGCAGTATTTT	CATRAPSTDTQYF
-	TRBV19	-	TRBJ2-3	TGTGCCAGCCACCTGGGTGTGGACTCAGATACGCAGTATTTT	CASHLGVDSDTQYF
once	TRBV5-8	TRBD1	TRBJ2-7	TGTGCCAGCAGCTTAGACAGGGATAACGAGCAGTACTTC	CASSLDRDNEQYF
-	TRBV6-5	TRBD1	TRBJ1-6	TGTGCCAGCAGTCCTTCCGGGACAGGGAGTTCACCCCTCCACTTT	CASSPSGTGSSPLHF